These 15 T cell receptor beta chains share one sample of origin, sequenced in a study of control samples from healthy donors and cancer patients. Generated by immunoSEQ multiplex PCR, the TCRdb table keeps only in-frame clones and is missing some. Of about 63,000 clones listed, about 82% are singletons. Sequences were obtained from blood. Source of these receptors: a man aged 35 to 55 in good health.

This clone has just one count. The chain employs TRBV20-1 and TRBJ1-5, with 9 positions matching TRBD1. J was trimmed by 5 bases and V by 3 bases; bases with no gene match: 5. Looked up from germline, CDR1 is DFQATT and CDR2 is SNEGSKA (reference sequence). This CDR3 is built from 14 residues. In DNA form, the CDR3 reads TGCAGTGCTAGTCCCCGACAGGGGGATCAGCCCCAGCATTTT. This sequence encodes CSASPRQGDQPQHF.

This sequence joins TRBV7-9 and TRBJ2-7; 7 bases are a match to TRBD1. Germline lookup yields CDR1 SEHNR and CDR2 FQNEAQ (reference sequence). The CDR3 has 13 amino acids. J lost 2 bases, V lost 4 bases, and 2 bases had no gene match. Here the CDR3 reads CASSSTGTYEQYF. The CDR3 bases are TGTGCCAGCAGCTCGACAGGGACCTACGAGCAGTACTTC. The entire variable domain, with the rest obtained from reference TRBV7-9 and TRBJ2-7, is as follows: DTGVSQNPRHKITKRGQNVTFRCDPISEHNRLYWYRQTLGQGPEFLTYFQNEAQLEKSRLLSDRFSAERPKGSFSTLEIQRTEQGDSAMYLCASSSTGTYEQYFGPGTRLTVT.

This chain's CDR3 is CASSFHASGRAWEQFF. CDR3 in DNA: TGTGCCAGCAGTTTCCACGCCAGCGGGAGGGCCTGGGAGCAGTTCTTC. The rearrangement links TRBV27 to TRBJ2-1, with TRBD2 identical over 10 bases. The CDR3 extends over 16 amino acids. V shed 3 bases, J shed 10 bases, and the junction held 12 bases outside the gene matches. Looked up from germline, CDR1 is MNHEY and CDR2 is SMNVEV (reference sequence).

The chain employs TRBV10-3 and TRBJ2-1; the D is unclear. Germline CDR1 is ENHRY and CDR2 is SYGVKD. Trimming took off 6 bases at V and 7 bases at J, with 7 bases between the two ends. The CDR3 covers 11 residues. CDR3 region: CAISDGNEQFF. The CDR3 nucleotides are TGTGCCATCAGCGACGGTAATGAGCAGTTCTTC.

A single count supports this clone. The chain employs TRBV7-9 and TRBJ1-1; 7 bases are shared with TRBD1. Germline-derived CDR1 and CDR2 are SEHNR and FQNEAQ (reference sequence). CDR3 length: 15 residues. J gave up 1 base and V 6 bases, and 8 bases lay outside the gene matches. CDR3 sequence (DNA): TGTGCCAGCAGTACAACAGGGGTTCCGAACACTGAAGCTTTCTTT. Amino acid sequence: CASSTTGVPNTEAFF.

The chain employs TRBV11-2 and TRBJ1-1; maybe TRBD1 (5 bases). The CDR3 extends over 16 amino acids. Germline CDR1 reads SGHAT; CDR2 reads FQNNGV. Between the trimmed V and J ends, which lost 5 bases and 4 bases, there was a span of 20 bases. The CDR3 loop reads CASSGGTAGFSTEAFF. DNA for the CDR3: TGTGCCAGCAGCGGGGGGACGGCGGGCTTTAGCACTGAAGCTTTCTTT. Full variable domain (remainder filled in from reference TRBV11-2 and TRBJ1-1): EAGVAQSPRYKIIEKRQSVAFWCNPISGHATLYWYQQILGQGPKLLIQFQNNGVVDDSQLPKDRFSAERLKGVDSTLKIQPAKLEDSAVYLCASSGGTAGFSTEAFFGQGTRLTVV.

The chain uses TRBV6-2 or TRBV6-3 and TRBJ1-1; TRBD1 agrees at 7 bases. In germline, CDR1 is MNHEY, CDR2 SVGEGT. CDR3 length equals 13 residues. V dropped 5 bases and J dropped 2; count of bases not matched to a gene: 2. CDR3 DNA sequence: TGTGCCAGCAGTAGACAGGGAAACACTGAAGCTTTCTTT. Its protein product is CASSRQGNTEAFF.

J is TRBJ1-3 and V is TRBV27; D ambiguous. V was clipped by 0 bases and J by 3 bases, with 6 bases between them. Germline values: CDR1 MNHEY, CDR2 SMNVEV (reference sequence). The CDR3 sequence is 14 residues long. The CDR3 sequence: CASSLSGSGNTIYF. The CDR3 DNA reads TGTGCCAGCAGTTTATCTGGGAGTGGAAACACCATATATTTT.

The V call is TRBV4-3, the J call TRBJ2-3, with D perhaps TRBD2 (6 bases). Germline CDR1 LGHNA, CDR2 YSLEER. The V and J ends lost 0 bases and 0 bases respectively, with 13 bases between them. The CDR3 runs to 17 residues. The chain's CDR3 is CASSQDEGGTSTDTQYF. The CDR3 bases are TGCGCCAGCAGCCAAGATGAAGGCGGGACTAGCACAGATACGCAGTATTTT.

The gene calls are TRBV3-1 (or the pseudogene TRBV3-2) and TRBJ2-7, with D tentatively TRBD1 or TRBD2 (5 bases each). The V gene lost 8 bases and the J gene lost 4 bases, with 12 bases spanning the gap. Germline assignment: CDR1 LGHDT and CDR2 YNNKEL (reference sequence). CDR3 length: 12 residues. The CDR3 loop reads CASSWDLYEQYF. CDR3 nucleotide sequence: TGTGCCAGCTCCTGGGACCTTTACGAGCAGTACTTC.

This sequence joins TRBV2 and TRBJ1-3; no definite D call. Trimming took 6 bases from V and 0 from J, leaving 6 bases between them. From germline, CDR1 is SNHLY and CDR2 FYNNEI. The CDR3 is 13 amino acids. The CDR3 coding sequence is TGTGCCAGCAGCGCAGACTCTGGAAACACCATATATTTT. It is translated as CASSADSGNTIYF.

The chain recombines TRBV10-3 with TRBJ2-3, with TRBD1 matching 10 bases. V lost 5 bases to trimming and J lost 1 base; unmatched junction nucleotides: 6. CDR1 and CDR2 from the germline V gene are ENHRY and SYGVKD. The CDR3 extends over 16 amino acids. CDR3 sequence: CAISSSGTGGTDTQYF. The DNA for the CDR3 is TGTGCCATCAGTTCGTCCGGGACAGGGGGCACAGATACGCAGTATTTT.

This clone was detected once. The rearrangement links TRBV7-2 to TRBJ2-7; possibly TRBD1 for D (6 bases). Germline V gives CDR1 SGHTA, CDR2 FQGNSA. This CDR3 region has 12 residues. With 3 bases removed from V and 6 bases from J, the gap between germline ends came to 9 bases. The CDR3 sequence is CASSLLQGEQYF. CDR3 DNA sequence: TGTGCCAGCAGCTTGTTACAGGGCGAGCAGTACTTC.

CDR3 sequence reads: CAWNIRVTDTQYF. As DNA, the CDR3 is TGTGCCTGGAATATCAGAGTCACAGATACGCAGTATTTT. The rearrangement links TRBV30 to TRBJ2-3; D remains unclear. CDR3 length: 13 amino acids. CDR1 GTSNPN and CDR2 SVGIG come from the germline V gene (reference sequence). Trimming pared 4 bases from V and 2 bases from J, leaving 10 bases between.

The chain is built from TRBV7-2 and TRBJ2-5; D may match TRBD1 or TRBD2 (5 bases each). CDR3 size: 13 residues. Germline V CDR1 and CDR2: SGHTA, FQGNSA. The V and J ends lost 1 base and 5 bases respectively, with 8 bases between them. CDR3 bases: TGTGCCAGCAGCTTAGAGAGGGGTGAGACCCAGTACTTC. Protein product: CASSLERGETQYF.